This is a list of T cell receptor beta chains from one sample in a study of T cells expressing NK-cell markers. TCRdb reprocessed the 5' RACE reads and keeps a single row for each CDR3 protein, giving no DNA. Its table records around 100,000 distinct CDR3 sequences. The sequencing sample was made of blood T cells: a sorted CD56 or NKG2C T cell subset, CD4+ or CD8+ T cells, or bulk PBMC T cells (not recorded which). These receptors were obtained from a woman aged 18-70 years in good health. Both conserved end residues are part of each CDR3.

J: TRBJ1-5; V: TRBV4-3; CDR3: CASSQDRNRGNQPQHF
J: TRBJ2-1; V: TRBV12-3/TRBV12-4; CDR3: CASSPLYRSEINEQFF
J: TRBJ1-2; V: TRBV28; CDR3: CASSLDGQLYGYTF
J: TRBJ1-5; V: TRBV30; CDR3: CAWSSRTGDNSNQPQHF
J: TRBJ1-4; V: TRBV19; CDR3: CASSIVEDAWEKLFF
J: TRBJ2-2; V: TRBV29-1; CDR3: CSVVLGTGELFF
J: TRBJ2-1; V: TRBV6-1; CDR3: CASSPRTSGGAYNEQFF
J: TRBJ2-3; V: TRBV9; CDR3: CASSVEGGLARTSTDTQYF
J: TRBJ2-1; V: TRBV7-8; CDR3: CASNPGQEQFF
J: TRBJ1-5; V: TRBV29-1; CDR3: CSVAGGYREYSNQPQHF
J: TRBJ1-2; V: TRBV11-2; CDR3: CASRPTNRGTDNYGYTF
J: TRBJ1-3; V: TRBV6-5; CDR3: CASSYMTGGVSGNTIYF
J: TRBJ2-5; V: TRBV5-6; CDR3: CASSLYMGRETQYF
J: TRBJ2-3; V: TRBV6-1; CDR3: CASSLTWGKDTQYF
J: TRBJ1-2; V: TRBV6-5; CDR3: CASSYMGQGDGYTF
J: TRBJ2-1; V: TRBV24-1; CDR3: CATSDPGLDYNEQFF
J: TRBJ2-1; V: TRBV7-7; CDR3: CASSLAEASYNEQFF
J: TRBJ2-7; V: TRBV5-1; CDR3: CASSPKGLQGRSYEQYF
J: TRBJ1-2; V: TRBV28; CDR3: CASKQGGNYGYTF
J: TRBJ2-3; V: TRBV11-2; CDR3: CASSFWGAPDTQYF
J: TRBJ2-7; V: TRBV15; CDR3: CATSRAGSYEQYF
J: TRBJ2-2; V: TRBV3-1; CDR3: CASSQVGLAGGIFANTGELFF
J: TRBJ2-2; V: TRBV27; CDR3: CASSFRGYTGELFF
J: TRBJ2-2; V: TRBV7-9; CDR3: CASSPRGGGDTGELFF
J: TRBJ2-3; V: TRBV6-1; CDR3: CASSDTDGSTDTQYF
J: TRBJ1-1; V: TRBV18; CDR3: CASFTGVDTEAFF
J: TRBJ1-1; V: TRBV6-1; CDR3: CASGPARGLKTEAFF
J: TRBJ2-5; V: TRBV4-3; CDR3: CASSQTTGLETQYF